These 27 T cell receptor beta chains came from one sample sequenced in a study of blood T cell repertoires in COVID-19. Method: immunoSEQ multiplex PCR; TCRdb's copy keeps in-frame clones and lacks some. Among roughly 220,000 clones, roughly nine tenths were seen once, and the ten largest hold approximately 3.5%. Sequencing was done on a sample of PBMCs or T cells enriched from blood (not recorded which). Every receptor here comes from a woman aged 18-35 years in a cohort exposed to, infected with or recovered from COVID-19 (not recorded which).

In this sample, this clone turned up once. The J gene is TRBJ2-7, the V gene TRBV5-5; 9 nucleotides line up with TRBD1. V trimming: 4 bases; J trimming: 2 bases; junction bases outside the gene matches: 10. This CDR3 region has 16 residues. Germline loops: CDR1 SGHKS, CDR2 YYEKEE (reference sequence). The CDR3 bases are TGTGCCAGCAGCCGGGGACAGGGTCGCTCCACCTACGAGCAGTACTTC. Amino acid sequence: CASSRGQGRSTYEQYF.

The chain combines TRBV5-1 with TRBJ2-5; 13 nucleotides align to TRBD2. The CDR3 has 16 amino acids. Trimming cost V 0 bases and J 5 bases; bases outside gene matches: 4. Germline V gives CDR1 SGHRS, CDR2 YFSETQ. For the CDR3, the DNA is TGCGCCAGCAGCTTGGTACTAGCGGGAGGGGGTGAGACCCAGTACTTC. The encoded protein is CASSLVLAGGGETQYF.

This chain connects TRBV7-8 to TRBJ2-5; TRBD2 matches 9 bases. The V and J ends lost 6 bases and 3 bases, in that order; junction bases with no gene match: 17. Germline CDR1 reads SGHVS; CDR2 reads FQNEAQ. The CDR3 totals 18 residues. The CDR3 loop reads CASRHRADSGGAKETQYF. For the CDR3, the DNA is TGTGCCAGCAGGCACCGAGCTGATAGCGGGGGCGCCAAAGAGACCCAGTACTTC.

The rearrangement links TRBV9 to TRBJ1-3; no clear D gene. Germline V gene lookup returns CDR1 SGDLS and CDR2 YYNGEE. The CDR3 consists of 14 residues. The V end lost 4 bases, the J end lost 0 bases, and 8 bases lay between the germline ends. This CDR3 is CASSSGSSGNTIYF. CDR3 nucleotide sequence: TGTGCCAGCAGCTCGGGGAGCTCTGGAAACACCATATATTTT. The full variable domain, completed using reference TRBV9 and TRBJ1-3, is DSGVTQTPKHLITATGQRVTLRCSPRSGDLSVYWYQQSLDQGLQFLIQYYNGEERAKGNILERFSAQQFPDLHSELNLSSLELGDSALYFCASSSGSSGNTIYFGEGSWLTVV.

The table lists this clone with a few counts. The chain carries TRBV5-6 and TRBJ1-2; 7 nucleotides agree with TRBD1. The J segment lost 1 base and the V segment lost 2 bases, leaving 11 bases of the junction unmatched. The CDR3 is 17 residues long. The V gene's germline CDR1 is SGHDT and CDR2 YYEEEE. The CDR3 DNA reads as TGTGCCAGCAGCTTATGGACAGGCGCTACCCTTAACTATGGCTACACCTTC. It codes for CASSLWTGATLNYGYTF.

V and J are TRBV5-1 and TRBJ1-5; D not resolved. The ends were cut back, 0 bases at V and 8 bases at J, with 15 bases in the middle. This CDR3 is built from 15 residues. Germline loops: CDR1 SGHRS, CDR2 YFSETQ. The CDR3 nucleotides are TGCGCCAGCAGCTTGGGAGGAACCCCTGAGGAGCCCCAGCATTTT. It is translated as CASSLGGTPEEPQHF.

The J gene is TRBJ1-1, the V gene TRBV21-1; the table's D call of TRBD1 was not tested on the DNA. TRBV21-1 is termed a pseudogene. The CDR3 runs 16 residues. DNA of the CDR3: TGTGCCAGCAGCAAAGAATGGGGCCCTCTGAACACTGAAGCTTTCTTT. It yields the protein CASSKEWGPLNTEAFF.

V is TRBV29-1 and J is TRBJ1-2; D remains ambiguous. Germline V lookup: CDR1 SQVTM, CDR2 ANQGSEA. The CDR3 totals 11 residues. The V gene lost 5 bases and the J gene lost 6 bases, with 10 bases spanning the gap. CDR3 nucleotide sequence: TGCAGCGTTAGAGCTTCGGATGGCTACACCTTC. This translates into CSVRASDGYTF.

This rearrangement joins TRBV29-1 to TRBJ2-1; 7 bases line up with TRBD2. The CDR3 totals 13 residues. Trimming took 4 bases from V and 4 from J; bases not matched to a gene: 4. Germline V gene data show CDR1 as SQVTM and CDR2 as ANQGSEA. The CDR3 nucleotides read TGCAGCGTTGCGCTAGCGGATTACAATGAGCAGTTCTTC. This translates into CSVALADYNEQFF.

V gene TRBV30 combines with J gene TRBJ1-6; D is unclear. The CDR3 length is 14 residues. The V end was cut by 3 bases, the J end by 7 bases, with 13 bases between. Per the germline V gene, CDR1 is GTSNPN and CDR2 is SVGIG (reference sequence). The CDR3, as DNA: TGTGCCTGGAGAAGGCCCGGAGGAAATTCACCCCTCCACTTT. Translation gives CAWRRPGGNSPLHF.

The rearrangement links TRBV30 to TRBJ1-1, with TRBD1 matching over 7 bases. CDR1 and CDR2 (germline): GTSNPN, SVGIG (reference sequence). V lost 0 bases and J lost 1; bases outside the gene matches: 5. CDR3 size: 15 residues. CDR3 coding DNA: TGTGCCTGGAGTGTACTAGGGGGCGCGAACACTGAAGCTTTCTTT. Translating it yields CAWSVLGGANTEAFF.

There are many counts of this clone. V and J are TRBV28 and TRBJ1-1, with D perhaps TRBD1 (5 bases). This CDR3 region has 13 residues. V dropped 6 bases and J dropped 5 bases, with 13 bases sitting between them. Germline CDR1 is MDHEN and CDR2 is SYDVKM. CDR3 sequence reads: CASRWGRRTEAFF. In nucleotides, the CDR3 is TGTGCCAGCAGGTGGGGGAGGCGAACTGAAGCTTTCTTT.

V usage is TRBV15 and J usage is TRBJ1-1; D unclear. CDR1 and CDR2 (germline): LNHNV, YYDKDF (reference sequence). The CDR3 spans 13 residues. The germline V and J ends were trimmed by 0 bases and 4 bases, with 6 bases remaining between them. The CDR3 reads CATSREGGTEAFF. For the CDR3, the DNA is TGTGCCACCAGCAGAGAAGGAGGCACTGAAGCTTTCTTT.

This clone was recorded once. This chain joins TRBV19 and TRBJ2-7; D perhaps matches TRBD2 (5 bases). The CDR3 is 16 amino acids. Trimming stripped 4 bases from V and 0 bases from J, with 16 bases between. From germline, CDR1 is LNHDA and CDR2 SQIVND (reference sequence). CDR3 nucleotides: TGTGCCAGTAGTACCGATTCGGGATTTAGCTCCTACGAGCAGTACTTC. This encodes CASSTDSGFSSYEQYF. Complete variable domain (other parts from reference TRBV19 and TRBJ2-7): DGGITQSPKYLFRKEGQNVTLSCEQNLNHDAMYWYRQDPGQGLRLIYYSQIVNDFQKGDIAEGYSVSREKKESFPLTVTSAQKNPTAFYLCASSTDSGFSSYEQYFGPGTRLTVT.

This rearrangement joins TRBV11-2 to TRBJ1-2; D might be TRBD1 (6 bases). This CDR3 is built from 15 residues. Germline V gene sequence: CDR1 SGHAT, CDR2 FQNNGV. V shed 1 base and J shed 8 bases, with 17 bases lying between them. The CDR3 DNA is TGTGCCAGCAGCTTAGCCCCCCGGACAGCCGCAGGCTACACCTTC. This gives the protein CASSLAPRTAAGYTF.

The chain couples TRBV28 to TRBJ2-5; the match to TRBD2 covers 14 bases. Germline V CDR1 and CDR2: MDHEN, SYDVKM. V lost 9 bases to trimming and J lost 5 bases; unmatched junction nucleotides: 8. This CDR3 contains 15 residues. The CDR3 reads CASSGLAGGGETQYF. CDR3 sequence (DNA): TGTGCCAGTTCAGGACTAGCGGGAGGAGGGGAGACCCAGTACTTC. The full variable domain, completed using reference TRBV28 and TRBJ2-5, is DVKVTQSSRYLVKRTGEKVFLECVQDMDHENMFWYRQDPGLGLRLIYFSYDVKMKEKGDIPEGYSVSREKKERFSLILESASTNQTSMYLCASSGLAGGGETQYFGPGTRLLVL.

About this clone itself: The identical CDR3 is also encoded by other nucleotide sequences in the sample. The chain joins TRBV5-1 to TRBJ1-1; 8 nucleotides agree with TRBD1. Germline assignment: CDR1 SGHRS and CDR2 YFSETQ. The CDR3 totals 14 residues. Germline trimming cut 4 bases from V and 5 bases from J; bases unmatched to any gene: 7. CDR3 in amino acids: CASSQGQGGTEAFF. CDR3 bases: TGCGCCAGCAGCCAAGGACAGGGAGGGACTGAAGCTTTCTTT.

This clone was seen just once. The chain recombines TRBV2 with TRBJ2-5, with D possibly matching TRBD2 (6 bases). The CDR3 is 14 residues long. V dropped 4 bases and J dropped 2 bases, with 11 bases sitting between them. Germline CDR1 reads SNHLY; CDR2 reads FYNNEI. For the CDR3, the DNA is TGTGCCAGCAGTGCCTTGGGGACTCAAGAGACCCAGTACTTC. Translation gives CASSALGTQETQYF.

This clone was picked up a small number of times. V usage is TRBV4-1 and J usage is TRBJ2-2, with 8 bases aligning to TRBD1. Germline assignment: CDR1 MGHRA and CDR2 YSYEKL. Trimming cost V 1 base and J 6 bases; bases outside gene matches: 4. The CDR3 sequence is 15 residues long. The chain's CDR3 is CASSQADRGPGELFF. The CDR3 nucleotides read TGCGCCAGCAGCCAAGCAGACAGGGGCCCCGGGGAGCTGTTTTTT.

The chain has TRBV27 and TRBJ2-5; D is perhaps TRBD2 (5 bases). Germline V gene sequence: CDR1 MNHEY, CDR2 SMNVEV (reference sequence). With 0 bases removed from V and 4 bases from J, the gap between germline ends came to 9 bases. This CDR3 has 14 amino acids. CDR3 region: CASSLSRASETQYF. The CDR3 DNA reads as TGTGCCAGCAGTTTATCGCGGGCCTCAGAGACCCAGTACTTC.

V usage is TRBV11-2 and J usage is TRBJ2-5, with D perhaps matching TRBD1 (6 bases). The germline CDR1 and CDR2 sequences are SGHAT and FQNNGV. Trimming took off 8 bases at V and 5 bases at J, with 15 bases between the two ends. The CDR3 consists of 13 residues. In DNA form, the CDR3 reads TGTGCCAGCGGACAGAGAAATGGGGAGACCCAGTACTTC. Amino acids: CASGQRNGETQYF.

V usage is TRBV7-8 and J usage is TRBJ1-5; D might be TRBD1 (6 bases). This CDR3 is 17 amino acids long. The V gene's germline CDR1 is SGHVS and CDR2 FQNEAQ. V was trimmed by 1 base and J by 0 bases, leaving 13 bases between them. CDR3 coding DNA: TGTGCCAGCAGCTTAGAGCCAGGGGATTATAGCAATCAGCCCCAGCATTTT. Translated, it gives CASSLEPGDYSNQPQHF. Full variable domain (outside the CDR3, taken from reference TRBV7-8 and TRBJ1-5): GAGVSQSPRYKVAKRGQDVALRCDPISGHVSLFWYQQALGQGPEFLTYFQNEAQLDKSGLPSDRFFAERPEGSVSTLKIQRTQQEDSAVYLCASSLEPGDYSNQPQHFGDGTRLSIL.

CDR3 in DNA: TGTGCCAGTAAAGGGGACAGGTCCTACAATCAGCCCCAGCATTTT. It specifies CASKGDRSYNQPQHF. The V call is TRBV19, the J call TRBJ1-5, with 8 bases fitting TRBD1. The CDR3 is 15 residues long. The germline V gene has CDR1 LNHDA and CDR2 SQIVND (reference sequence). V lost 7 bases, J lost 3 bases, and 8 bases stayed unmatched.

The V and J genes are TRBV6-5 and TRBJ1-2; the D gene is possibly TRBD1 (6 bases). V lost 5 bases and J 1 base, leaving 11 bases between the germline ends. CDR3 length: 14 residues. Germline V gene sequence: CDR1 MNHEY, CDR2 SVGAGI. CDR3 DNA sequence: TGTGCCAGCAGTACATTGGACAGTAACTATGGCTACACCTTC. It translates to CASSTLDSNYGYTF.

The genes are TRBV21-1 and TRBJ2-7; the D call in the table, TRBD1, was not verified against the DNA. TRBV21-1 represents a pseudogene. There are 13 residues in the CDR3. CDR3 DNA sequence: TGTGCCAGCAGCAAAGACAGGTCCTACGAGCAGTACTTC. This codes for CASSKDRSYEQYF.

J is TRBJ1-1 and V is TRBV18, with unresolved D. The CDR3 is 15 residues long. Germline assignment: CDR1 KGHSH and CDR2 LQKENI. Trimming removed 5 bases from V and 0 bases from J, with 13 bases in between. DNA for the CDR3: TGTGCCAGCTCAGCGGGCAGGCCCATGAACACTGAAGCTTTCTTT. Protein sequence: CASSAGRPMNTEAFF.

The chain uses TRBV24-1 and TRBJ1-1; D not certain. The CDR3 consists of 15 residues. V lost 5 bases and J lost 4, with 16 bases in between. CDR1 is KGHDR and CDR2 is SFDVKD in the germline V gene. The chain's CDR3 is CATSGNLGEGTEAFF. Written as DNA, the CDR3 is TGTGCCACCAGTGGCAATCTTGGAGAGGGCACTGAAGCTTTCTTT.